The rows below give T cell receptor beta chains drawn from one sample of a study of blood T cells in healthy people across ages. Each CDR3 protein gets one entry after TCRdb re-called the 5' RACE reads with MiXCR. The sample has under 800,000 distinct CDR3 sequences; roughly 44% are singletons. Sequenced input: blood. These receptors all stem from a woman aged 60-75 years in good health. CDR3s include the opening cysteine and the closing phenylalanine or tryptophan. Fields, in order: V gene, clone size, D gene, J gene, CDR3 DNA, CDR3 protein. A D gene is named only where the DNA matches it firmly. Clone size, where shown, is once, few, many, or a class for clones that have expanded.

>TRBV20-1|.|TRBD1|TRBJ2-7
TGCAGTGTTCCCGGGACAGGGCGACTCGACGAGCAGTACTTC
CSVPGTGRLDEQYF
>TRBV20-1|.|.|TRBJ2-7
TGCAGTGCTAGAGATCGGCAGGCTGTATCCGAGCAGTACTTC
CSARDRQAVSEQYF
>TRBV4-2|.|TRBD1|TRBJ2-7
TGTGCCAGCAGGCAAGACAGGGGTCTTTCGTACGAGCAGTACTTC
CASRQDRGLSYEQYF
>TRBV18|many|.|TRBJ1-2
TGTGCCAGCTCATCCAAACCGGGACACCCTAACTATGGCTACACCTTC
CASSSKPGHPNYGYTF
>TRBV24-1|.|.|TRBJ2-1
TGTGCCACCAGTGAGGGGGCGAACAATGAGCAGTTCTTC
CATSEGANNEQFF
>TRBV3-1|.|TRBD1|TRBJ1-2
TGTGCCAGCAGCCCAACCGGGACAGGGACCTCTAACTATGGCTACACCTTC
CASSPTGTGTSNYGYTF
>TRBV29-1|.|TRBD2|TRBJ2-1
TGCGGCGCCTGGGGGACTAGCGGGATGGATCAGTTCTTC
CGAWGTSGMDQFF
>TRBV5-1|.|.|TRBJ2-5
TGCGCCAGCAGCTTGGCCAGCGGGCTGGACAATGAGCAGTACTTC
CASSLASGLDNEQYF
>TRBV9|.|TRBD1|TRBJ2-1
TGTGCCAGCAGCGAGGGACAGGTAAATGAGCAGTTCTTC
CASSEGQVNEQFF
>TRBV9|.|.|TRBJ2-3
TGTGCCAGCAGCGTAGAAGGATATTCGCAGTATTTT
CASSVEGYSQYF
>TRBV4-3|few|.|TRBJ2-7
TGCGCCAGCAGCCCGACTTCTGGAGGGGCCCCCAGCGAGCAGTACTTC
CASSPTSGGAPSEQYF
>TRBV11-2|.|.|TRBJ2-1
TGTGCCAGCAGCTTAAGGAGGGGCACTCAAGAACAGTTCTTC
CASSLRRGTQEQFF
>TRBV29-1|.|.|TRBJ2-5
TGCAGCGCTACGACGGGGCGGCAAGAGACCCAGTACTTC
CSATTGRQETQYF